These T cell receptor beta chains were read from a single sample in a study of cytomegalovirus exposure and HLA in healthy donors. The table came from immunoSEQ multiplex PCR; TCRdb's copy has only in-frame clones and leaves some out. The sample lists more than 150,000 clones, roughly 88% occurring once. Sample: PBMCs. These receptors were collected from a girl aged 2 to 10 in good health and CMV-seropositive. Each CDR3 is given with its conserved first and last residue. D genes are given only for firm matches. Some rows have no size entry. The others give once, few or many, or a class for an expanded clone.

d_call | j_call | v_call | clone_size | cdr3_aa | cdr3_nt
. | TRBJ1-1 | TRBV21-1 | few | CASSKGQNTEAFF | TGTGCCAGCAGCAAAGGACAGAACACTGAAGCTTTCTTT
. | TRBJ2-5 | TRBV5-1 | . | CASSSGGTQYF | TGCGCCAGCAGCTCCGGAGGGACCCAGTACTTC
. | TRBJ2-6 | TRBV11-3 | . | CASSQRGSGANVLTF | TGTGCCAGCAGCCAACGAGGCTCTGGGGCCAACGTCCTGACTTTC
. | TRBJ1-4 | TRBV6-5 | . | CVSSVSGTPTEKLFF | TGTGTCAGCAGTGTCTCCGGGACACCGACTGAAAAACTGTTTTTT
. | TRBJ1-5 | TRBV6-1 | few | CASSVGRVGNQPQHF | TGTGCCAGCAGTGTTGGCAGGGTGGGCAATCAGCCCCAGCATTTT
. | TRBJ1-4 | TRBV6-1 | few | CASEDRFRFGEKLFF | TGTGCCAGTGAGGACAGATTTCGTTTCGGTGAAAAACTGTTTTTT
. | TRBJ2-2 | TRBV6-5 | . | CASSRQARNTGELFF | TGTGCCAGCAGTCGACAGGCTAGGAACACCGGGGAGCTGTTTTTT
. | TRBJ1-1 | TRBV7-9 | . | CASSFIEIVWGGLNTEAFF | TGTGCCAGCAGCTTCATCGAAATAGTATGGGGGGGATTGAACACTGAAGCTTTCTTT
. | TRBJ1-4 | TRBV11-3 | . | CASSDTTTVGEKLFF | TGTGCCAGCAGCGACACAACGACAGTAGGTGAAAAACTGTTTTTT
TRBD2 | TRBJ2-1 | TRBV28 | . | CASRGLAGNFGQFF | TGTGCCAGCAGGGGACTAGCGGGAAATTTCGGGCAGTTCTTC
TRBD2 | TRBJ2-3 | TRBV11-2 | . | CASSSRLAVITDTQYF | TGTGCCAGCAGCTCGAGACTAGCGGTAATCACAGATACGCAGTATTTT
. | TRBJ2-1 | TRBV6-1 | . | CASSEGTGRSYNEQFF | TGTGCCAGCAGTGAAGGGACTGGACGCTCCTACAATGAGCAGTTCTTC
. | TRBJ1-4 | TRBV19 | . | CASSYQVKTNEKLFF | TGTGCCAGTAGTTATCAGGTTAAAACTAATGAAAAACTGTTTTTT
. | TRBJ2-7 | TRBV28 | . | CASYRATAGEQYF | TGTGCCAGTTATAGGGCTACTGCGGGTGAGCAGTACTTC
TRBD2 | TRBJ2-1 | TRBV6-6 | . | CASSYSMLAGEQFF | TGTGCCAGCAGTTACTCGATGCTAGCGGGGGAGCAGTTCTTC
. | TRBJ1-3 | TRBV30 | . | CAWDSNRNTIYF | TGTGCCTGGGACAGCAACCGAAACACCATATACTTT
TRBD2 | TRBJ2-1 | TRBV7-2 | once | CASSSLAGLYNEQFF | TGTGCCAGCAGCTCCCTAGCGGGGCTATACAATGAGCAGTTCTTC
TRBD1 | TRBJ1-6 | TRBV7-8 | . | CASSLGQGSPLHF | TGTGCCAGCAGCTTGGGACAGGGATCACCCCTCCACTTT
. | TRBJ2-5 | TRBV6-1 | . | CASSGPSLVSGTQYF | TGTGCCAGCAGTGGCCCTTCGCTAGTATCGGGGACCCAGTACTTC
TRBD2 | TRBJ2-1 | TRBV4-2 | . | CASSQAVAGSYNEQFF | TGTGCCAGCAGCCAAGCGGTAGCGGGTTCCTACAATGAGCAGTTCTTC
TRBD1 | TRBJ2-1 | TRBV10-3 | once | CAISESPGQVLSSYNEQFF | TGTGCCATCAGTGAGTCCCCGGGACAGGTTCTCAGCTCCTACAATGAGCAGTTCTTC
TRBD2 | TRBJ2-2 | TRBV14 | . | CASSQTPGLGFGELFF | TGTGCCAGCAGCCAAACTCCGGGACTAGGCTTCGGGGAGCTGTTTTTT
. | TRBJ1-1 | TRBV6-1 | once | CASSTRVLNTEAFF | TGTGCCAGCAGCACCCGGGTTTTGAACACTGAAGCTTTCTTT
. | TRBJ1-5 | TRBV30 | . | CAWSVRGNQPQHF | TGTGCCTGGAGTGTACGCGGAAATCAGCCCCAGCATTTT
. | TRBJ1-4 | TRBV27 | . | CASRNRAGEKLFF | TGTGCCAGCAGGAACAGGGCTGGCGAAAAACTGTTTTTT
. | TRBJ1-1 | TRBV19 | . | CASSVTQGLGTEAFF | TGTGCCAGTAGTGTCACACAGGGTCTAGGAACTGAAGCTTTCTTT
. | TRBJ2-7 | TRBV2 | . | CASSDKTRVHEQYF | TGTGCCAGCAGTGACAAGACTAGGGTCCACGAGCAGTACTTC
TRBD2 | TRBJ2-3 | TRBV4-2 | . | CASSQETSGSHATDTQYF | TGTGCCAGCAGCCAAGAGACTAGCGGGAGCCATGCAACAGATACGCAGTATTTT
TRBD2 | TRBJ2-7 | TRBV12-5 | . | CASGTGLAGGSYEQYF | TGTGCTAGTGGAACCGGACTAGCGGGGGGCTCCTACGAGCAGTACTTC
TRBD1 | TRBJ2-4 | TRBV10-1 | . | CASSDLRDREAKNIQYF | TGCGCCAGCAGCGATCTAAGGGACAGGGAGGCCAAAAACATTCAGTACTTC
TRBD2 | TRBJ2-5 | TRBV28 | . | CASSPPSTSGRQETQYF | TGTGCCAGCAGTCCCCCTTCGACAAGCGGGAGACAAGAGACCCAGTACTTC
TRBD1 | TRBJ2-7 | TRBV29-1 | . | CSVDKDRTPSEQYF | TGCAGCGTGGATAAGGACAGGACCCCCAGCGAGCAGTACTTC
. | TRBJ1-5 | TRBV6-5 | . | CASSRGGGAEQPQHF | TGTGCCAGCAGTCGGGGAGGGGGGGCTGAGCAGCCCCAGCATTTT
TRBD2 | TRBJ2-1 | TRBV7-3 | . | CASSLIAGGLNEQFF | TGTGCCAGCAGCTTAATAGCGGGAGGGCTCAATGAGCAGTTCTTC
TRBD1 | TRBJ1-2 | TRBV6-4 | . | CASNYRDRNNYGYTF | TGTGCCAGCAATTACCGGGACAGGAATAACTATGGCTACACCTTC
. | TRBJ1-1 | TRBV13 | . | CASSFTPRTAMNTEAFF | TGTGCCAGCAGCTTTACACCGAGGACAGCAATGAACACTGAAGCTTTCTTT
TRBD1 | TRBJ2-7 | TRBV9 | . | CASSVGRDSFYEQYF | TGTGCCAGCAGCGTAGGCCGGGACAGTTTCTACGAGCAGTACTTC
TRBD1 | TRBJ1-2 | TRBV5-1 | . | CASSKGTGDSYGYTF | TGCGCCAGCAGCAAGGGGACAGGGGATAGCTATGGCTACACCTTC
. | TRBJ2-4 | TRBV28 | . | CASSFSRTVPLAKNIQYF | TGTGCCAGCAGTTTCTCCCGGACAGTCCCATTAGCCAAAAACATTCAGTACTTC
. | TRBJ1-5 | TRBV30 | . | CAWSTQGGGQPQHF | TGTGCCTGGAGTACACAGGGCGGCGGTCAGCCCCAGCATTTT
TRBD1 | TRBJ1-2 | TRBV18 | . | CASSPGGQNYGYTF | TGTGCCAGCTCACCAGGGGGACAGAACTATGGCTACACCTTC
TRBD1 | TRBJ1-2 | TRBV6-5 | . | CASSYLDSFAGGGYTF | TGTGCCAGCAGTTACCTAGACAGCTTCGCAGGGGGTGGCTACACCTTC
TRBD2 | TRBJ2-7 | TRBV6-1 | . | CASSLGTIYEQYF | TGTGCCAGCAGTCTTGGGACTATATACGAGCAGTACTTC
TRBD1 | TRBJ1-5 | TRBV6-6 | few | CASSSVGTASNQPQHF | TGTGCCAGCAGTTCCGTGGGGACAGCTAGCAATCAGCCCCAGCATTTT
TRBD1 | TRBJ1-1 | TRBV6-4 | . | CASSDSTDRGQTNTEAFF | TGTGCCAGCAGTGACTCCACGGACAGGGGGCAGACGAACACTGAAGCTTTCTTT
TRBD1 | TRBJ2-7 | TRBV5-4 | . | CASSLGDSFYEQYF | TGTGCCAGCAGCTTGGGGGACAGCTTCTACGAGCAGTACTTC
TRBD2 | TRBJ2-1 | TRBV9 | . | CASSVASGGANEQFF | TGTGCCAGCAGCGTAGCTAGCGGGGGGGCAAATGAGCAGTTCTTC
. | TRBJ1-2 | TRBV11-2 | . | CASSPVGGDGYTF | TGTGCCAGCAGCCCAGTTGGGGGCGACGGCTACACCTTC
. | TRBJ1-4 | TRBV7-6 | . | CASSLGGGREKLFF | TGTGCCAGCAGCTTAGGGGGAGGGCGAGAAAAACTGTTTTTT
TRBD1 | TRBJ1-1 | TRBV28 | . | CASIRDRGTEAFF | TGTGCCAGCATTAGAGACAGGGGCACTGAAGCTTTCTTT